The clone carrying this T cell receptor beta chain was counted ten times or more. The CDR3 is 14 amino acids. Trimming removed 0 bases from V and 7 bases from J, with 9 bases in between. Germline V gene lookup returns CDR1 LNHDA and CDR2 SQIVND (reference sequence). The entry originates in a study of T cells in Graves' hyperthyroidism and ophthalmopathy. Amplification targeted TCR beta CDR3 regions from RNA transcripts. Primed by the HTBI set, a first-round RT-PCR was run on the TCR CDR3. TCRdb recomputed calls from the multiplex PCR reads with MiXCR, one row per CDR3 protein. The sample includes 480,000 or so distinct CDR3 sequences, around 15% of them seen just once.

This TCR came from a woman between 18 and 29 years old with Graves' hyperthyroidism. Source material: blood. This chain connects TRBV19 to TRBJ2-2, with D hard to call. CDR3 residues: CASSIDDGSGELFF. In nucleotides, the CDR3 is TGTGCCAGTAGTATAGATGACGGCAGCGGGGAGCTGTTTTTT.